The 22 T cell receptor beta chains in this list originate from one sample, sequenced in a study of blood T cell repertoires in COVID-19. This table comes from immunoSEQ multiplex PCR, and its TCRdb copy is limited to in-frame clones, with some not included. This sample has about 150,000 clones, with 84% found just once. Sequenced sample: PBMCs or T cells enriched from blood (not recorded which). These TCRs come from a woman in her 50s who had been exposed to COVID-19.

This clone was detected a few times. The chain links TRBV3-1 (or the pseudogene TRBV3-2) to TRBJ2-1, with D tentatively TRBD1 (5 bases). The length of the CDR3 is 13 residues. From germline, CDR1 is LGHDT and CDR2 YNNKEL (reference sequence). Trimming stripped 3 bases from V and 5 bases from J, with 8 bases between. The CDR3 bases are TGTGCCAGCAGCCAGATGGGGCACAATGAGCAGTTCTTC. It codes for CASSQMGHNEQFF.

The chain recombines TRBV6-5 with TRBJ2-1; TRBD1 agrees at 7 bases. CDR3 size: 16 residues. With 0 bases clipped from V and 4 bases from J, the junction kept 6 bases outside the gene matches. The germline V gene encodes CDR1 MNHEY and CDR2 SVGAGI. CDR3 loop: CASSYSRGLGYNEQFF. The CDR3 nucleotides are TGTGCCAGCAGTTACTCTAGGGGGCTCGGGTACAATGAGCAGTTCTTC.

The V gene is TRBV15, the J gene TRBJ2-2; D gene unclear. The CDR3 covers 13 residues. Germline CDR1 LNHNV, CDR2 YYDKDF (reference sequence). V dropped 1 base and J dropped 5 bases, with 5 bases sitting between them. CDR3 DNA: TGTGCCACCAGCAGAGTCGGGACCGGGGAGCTGTTTTTT. It specifies CATSRVGTGELFF. The variable domain in full, with the rest retrieved from reference TRBV15 and TRBJ2-2, is DAMVIQNPRYQVTQFGKPVTLSCSQTLNHNVMYWYQQKSSQAPKLLFHYYDKDFNNEADTPDNFQSRRPNTSFCFLDIRSPGLGDTAMYLCATSRVGTGELFFGEGSRLTVL.

This sequence joins TRBV3-1 (or the pseudogene TRBV3-2) and TRBJ2-2; TRBD1 is a possible D gene (5 bases). CDR1 is LGHDT and CDR2 is YNNKEL in the germline V gene (reference sequence). CDR3 length: 14 residues. Trimming left V 4 bases short and J 4 bases short, with 10 bases between. The CDR3 sequence is CASSLPRGTGELFF. The CDR3 DNA reads as TGTGCCAGCAGCCTTCCTAGGGGCACCGGGGAGCTGTTTTTT.

CDR3 nucleotide sequence: TGCGCCAGCAGCCCCCGACAGGGAATAAGCGGGGAGCTGTTTTTT. Its translation: CASSPRQGISGELFF. The chain recombines TRBV5-1 with TRBJ2-2; 7 nucleotides align to TRBD1. The V segment lost 4 bases and the J segment 7 bases; nucleotides outside the gene matches: 10. Germline loops: CDR1 SGHRS, CDR2 YFSETQ. The CDR3 is made up of 15 amino acids.

Here the CDR3 reads CSASQGGTEAFF. DNA of the CDR3: TGCAGCGCTTCTCAGGGAGGGACTGAAGCTTTCTTT. The chain recombines TRBV29-1 with TRBJ1-1; TRBD1 might be the D (5 bases). CDR1 and CDR2 (germline): SQVTM, ANQGSEA. CDR3 length: 12 residues. Trimming cost V 7 bases and J 5 bases, with 14 bases left between them. Combining the CDR3 with reference TRBV29-1 and TRBJ1-1 gives the whole variable domain SAVISQKPSRDICQRGTSLTIQCQVDSQVTMMFWYRQQPGQSLTLIATANQGSEATYESGFVIDKFPISRPNLTFSTLTVSNMSPEDSSIYLCSASQGGTEAFFGQGTRLTVV.

The chain combines TRBV4-3 with TRBJ2-1; D is ambiguous. The V gene's germline CDR1 is LGHNA and CDR2 YSLEER. The CDR3 is 16 amino acids. V was trimmed by 4 bases and J by 3 bases, leaving 16 bases between them. Here the CDR3 reads CASSPPGPAVYNEQFF. Written as DNA, the CDR3 is TGCGCCAGCAGCCCGCCGGGTCCAGCAGTCTACAATGAGCAGTTCTTC.

V is TRBV15 and J is TRBJ2-1, with a possible D match to TRBD1 (6 bases). V lost 3 bases, J lost 6 bases, and 9 bases lay in between. Germline loops: CDR1 LNHNV, CDR2 YYDKDF (reference sequence). The CDR3 runs 13 residues. The CDR3 DNA sequence: TGTGCCACCAGCAGGCAGGGGATCAATGAGCAGTTCTTC. Translation: CATSRQGINEQFF.

V and J are TRBV7-2 and TRBJ1-4, with D possibly matching TRBD1 (5 bases). Germline loops: CDR1 SGHTA, CDR2 FQGNSA. Trimming left V 1 base short and J 7 bases short, with 13 bases between. There are 15 residues in the CDR3. The CDR3 DNA sequence: TGTGCCAGCAGCTTAGTGGTGGGGCGCGGTGAAAAACTGTTTTTT. This encodes CASSLVVGRGEKLFF.

V and J are TRBV2 and TRBJ2-7; possible D gene TRBD1, 5 bases. V dropped 4 bases and J dropped 1 base, with 14 bases sitting between them. The CDR3 extends over 15 amino acids. CDR1 and CDR2 (germline): SNHLY, FYNNEI. CDR3 DNA sequence: TGTGCCAGCAGTGCGCTGACAGTAGGTTCCTACGAGCAGTACTTC. This gives the protein CASSALTVGSYEQYF.

This rearrangement joins TRBV6-2 or TRBV6-3 to TRBJ1-1; tentatively, D is TRBD1 (6 bases). The germline CDR1 and CDR2 sequences are MNHEY and SVGEGT. V lost 5 bases, J lost 4 bases, and 17 bases lay in between. This CDR3 comprises 15 residues. Here the CDR3 reads CASSPRRTAATEAFF. DNA for the CDR3: TGTGCCAGCAGTCCCAGGAGGACAGCAGCCACTGAAGCTTTCTTT.

The chain combines TRBV19 with TRBJ1-4; D uncertain. V was trimmed by 5 bases and J by 7 bases, leaving 17 bases between them. Germline assignment: CDR1 LNHDA and CDR2 SQIVND (reference sequence). This CDR3 spans 15 amino acids. CDR3 sequence (DNA): TGTGCCAGTAGTTGGAGGACGGCGGGAGGTGAAAAACTGTTTTTT. Its protein is CASSWRTAGGEKLFF.

The CDR3 DNA sequence: TGTGCCAGCAGTGACTGGGGCAGGGAGGGCATGAACACTGAAGCTTTCTTT. Translated: CASSDWGREGMNTEAFF. The rearrangement uses TRBV6-4 and TRBJ1-1, with D perhaps matching TRBD1 (5 bases). CDR3 length equals 17 residues. The germline V and J ends were trimmed by 1 base and 0 bases, with 15 bases remaining between them. Germline CDR1 is MRHNA and CDR2 is SNTAGT.

This chain joins TRBV5-1 and TRBJ2-5, with 9 bases identical to TRBD2. V dropped 2 bases and J dropped 4; count of bases not matched to a gene: 9. Looked up from germline, CDR1 is SGHRS and CDR2 is YFSETQ. The CDR3 covers 16 residues. This CDR3 is CASSFGRGGLPETQYF. CDR3 bases: TGCGCCAGCAGCTTTGGGCGGGGGGGCCTACCAGAGACCCAGTACTTC. The whole variable domain, remainder taken from reference TRBV5-1 and TRBJ2-5, is KAGVTQTPRYLIKTRGQQVTLSCSPISGHRSVSWYQQTPGQGLQFLFEYFSETQRNKGNFPGRFSGRQFSNSRSEMNVSTLELGDSALYLCASSFGRGGLPETQYFGPGTRLLVL.

This chain links TRBV2 with TRBJ2-4; a weak D match, TRBD2 (6 bases). This CDR3 has 13 amino acids. V was shortened by 7 bases and J by 7 bases, with 14 bases between the two germline ends. Germline CDR1 reads SNHLY; CDR2 reads FYNNEI. The CDR3 protein is CASTDPRENIQYF. The CDR3 bases are TGTGCCAGCACCGACCCCCGGGAGAACATTCAGTACTTC.

The J gene is TRBJ1-4, the V gene TRBV5-4; D remains unclear. There are 14 residues in the CDR3. CDR1 and CDR2 (germline): SGHNT, YYREEE (reference sequence). V dropped 0 bases and J dropped 2 bases, with 5 bases sitting between them. The CDR3 DNA is TGTGCCAGCAGCTTGGAGAGGACTAATGAAAAACTGTTTTTT. Its translation: CASSLERTNEKLFF.

The chain uses TRBV5-6 and TRBJ1-1; D is perhaps TRBD1 (6 bases). Looked up from germline, CDR1 is SGHDT and CDR2 is YYEEEE. This CDR3 region has 15 residues. V dropped 5 bases and J dropped 5 bases, with 19 bases sitting between them. DNA of the CDR3: TGTGCCAGCAGTCCCTCGCGGGGGGCGCGAACTGAAGCTTTCTTT. This encodes CASSPSRGARTEAFF.

This clone was observed a single time. The chain couples TRBV3-1 (or the pseudogene TRBV3-2) to TRBJ1-1; no clear D gene. The germline V gene encodes CDR1 LGHDT and CDR2 YNNKEL (reference sequence). The CDR3 runs to 12 residues. With 8 bases removed from V and 3 bases from J, the gap between germline ends came to 10 bases. This CDR3 is CASGITHTEAFF. In DNA form, the CDR3 reads TGTGCCAGCGGTATTACTCACACTGAAGCTTTCTTT.

This chain joins TRBV7-2 and TRBJ2-1; TRBD2 aligns across 7 bases. Germline CDR1 is SGHTA and CDR2 is FQGNSA. The CDR3 contains 14 residues. V shed 6 bases and J 7 bases; nucleotides not matched to a gene: 9. The DNA of the CDR3 is TGTGCCAGCAGAGGGGCGGGAGCGAGAAATGAGCAGTTCTTC. Protein sequence: CASRGAGARNEQFF.

The chain uses TRBV29-1 and TRBJ2-5, with TRBD2 as a possible D gene (7 bases). V lost 7 bases and J 4 bases, leaving 16 bases between the germline ends. This CDR3 has 13 residues. CDR1 is SQVTM, CDR2 ANQGSEA, per germline. CDR3 protein: CSEGEGGRETQYF. CDR3 coding DNA: TGCAGCGAGGGAGAGGGGGGGAGAGAGACCCAGTACTTC.

This CDR3 reads CASSLVGGRLTGNEQFF. The CDR3 DNA reads as TGCGCCAGCAGCTTGGTAGGAGGGCGGCTCACCGGCAATGAGCAGTTCTTC. The chain employs TRBV5-1 and TRBJ2-1; D is perhaps TRBD2 (6 bases). V lost 0 bases and J 6 bases, leaving 19 bases between the germline ends. This CDR3 contains 17 residues. Germline CDR1 and CDR2: SGHRS and YFSETQ.

This clone appeared once. This rearrangement joins TRBV3-1 (or the pseudogene TRBV3-2) to TRBJ1-2; TRBD1 matches 11 bases. V lost 4 bases and J lost 5; bases outside the gene matches: 18. The CDR3 sequence is 19 residues long. CDR1 is LGHDT, CDR2 YNNKEL, per germline (reference sequence). The CDR3 DNA sequence: TGTGCCAGCAGCCGACCCAGTCGGGACAGGGGGAGCCCAAAATATGGCTACACCTTC. This translates into CASSRPSRDRGSPKYGYTF.